Shown below are 7 T cell receptor beta chains from a single sample sequenced in a study of cytomegalovirus exposure and HLA in healthy donors. Amplification used 60 Vbeta primers and 13 Jbeta primers. Generated by immunoSEQ multiplex PCR, the TCRdb table keeps only in-frame clones and is missing some. Here the sample table reports 75,000 to 85,000 clones. Sequencing was performed on PBMCs. These receptors were taken from a man aged 50 to 60 in good health and CMV-seronegative.

This chain joins TRBV9 and TRBJ2-5; the D is unclear. Germline assignment: CDR1 SGDLS and CDR2 YYNGEE. The CDR3 sequence is 14 residues long. V was cut by 2 bases and J by 5 bases, with 13 bases left in between. The CDR3 nucleotides read TGTGCCAGCAGCGTCAGTCCCCTGTGGGAGACCCAGTACTTC. This sequence encodes CASSVSPLWETQYF. The whole variable domain, remainder taken from reference TRBV9 and TRBJ2-5, is DSGVTQTPKHLITATGQRVTLRCSPRSGDLSVYWYQQSLDQGLQFLIQYYNGEERAKGNILERFSAQQFPDLHSELNLSSLELGDSALYFCASSVSPLWETQYFGPGTRLLVL.

V usage is TRBV19 and J usage is TRBJ1-1; D ambiguous. The V end was cut by 2 bases, the J end by 8 bases, with 12 bases between. Per the germline V gene, CDR1 is LNHDA and CDR2 is SQIVND (reference sequence). There are 13 residues in the CDR3. CDR3 nucleotide sequence: TGTGCCAGTAGTATAACAAGCTCGGGGGAAGCTTTCTTT. Translated: CASSITSSGEAFF. The full variable domain, rest sourced from reference TRBV19 and TRBJ1-1, is DGGITQSPKYLFRKEGQNVTLSCEQNLNHDAMYWYRQDPGQGLRLIYYSQIVNDFQKGDIAEGYSVSREKKESFPLTVTSAQKNPTAFYLCASSITSSGEAFFGQGTRLTVV.

This sequence joins TRBV18 and TRBJ1-4; TRBD1 matches at 9 bases. The germline CDR1 and CDR2 sequences are KGHSH and LQKENI. The CDR3 covers 24 residues. V was clipped by 6 bases and J by 0 bases; unmatched bases: 29. In DNA form, the CDR3 reads TGTGCCAGCTCCCTGACCCTCCCCGGGACAGGGAATTTCTGGGAGGCCGCAACTAATGAAAAACTGTTTTTT. As protein: CASSLTLPGTGNFWEAATNEKLFF.

The chain has TRBV15 and TRBJ1-5, with D unresolved. Per the germline V gene, CDR1 is LNHNV and CDR2 is YYDKDF (reference sequence). The CDR3 sequence is 13 residues long. V was shortened by 1 base and J by 6 bases, with 7 bases between the two germline ends. The CDR3 bases are TGTGCCACCAGCAGAGCCCCGGGTCAGCCCCAGCATTTT. It translates to CATSRAPGQPQHF. Based on the CDR3 plus reference TRBV15 and TRBJ1-5, the full variable domain is DAMVIQNPRYQVTQFGKPVTLSCSQTLNHNVMYWYQQKSSQAPKLLFHYYDKDFNNEADTPDNFQSRRPNTSFCFLDIRSPGLGDTAMYLCATSRAPGQPQHFGDGTRLSIL.

The chain uses TRBV1 and TRBJ2-1; the D call in the table, TRBD2, was not verified against the DNA. TRBV1 corresponds to a pseudogene. The CDR3 contains 14 residues. The CDR3 DNA sequence: TGCACCAGCAGCCAAAGACGGGAGGTGGGAGAGCAGTTCTTC. Translated: CTSSQRREVGEQFF.

The J gene is TRBJ1-5, the V gene TRBV19; D may be TRBD1 (5 bases). The CDR3 extends over 14 amino acids. Germline lookup yields CDR1 LNHDA and CDR2 SQIVND (reference sequence). V lost 8 bases and J lost 0, with 11 bases in between. DNA for the CDR3: TGTGCCAGTGCCGGGGACTTTAGCAATCAGCCCCAGCATTTT. Its translation: CASAGDFSNQPQHF.

The chain carries TRBV9 and TRBJ1-2; perhaps TRBD1 as D (6 bases). This CDR3 comprises 15 residues. From germline, CDR1 is SGDLS and CDR2 YYNGEE. V was pared by 3 bases and J by 3 bases, with 15 bases between. The CDR3 DNA sequence: TGTGCCAGCAGCGGCGGACAGTTCCCATACTATGGCTACACCTTC. Translating gives CASSGGQFPYYGYTF.